Listed below are T cell receptor beta chains from one sample, sequenced in a study of T cells in tumors after PD-1 blockade. Produced via immunoSEQ multiplex PCR; TCRdb's table is partial and in-frame only. The sample contains approximately 63,000 clones, over 65% of which appear only once. The source was PBMCs, collected after anti-PD-1 treatment. These receptor sequences come from a human donor with basal cell carcinoma. CDR3s leave out the opening cysteine and the closing phenylalanine or tryptophan.

>TRBV7-8|TRBJ1-3
ASSLGGQGAGNTIY
>TRBV5-6|TRBJ2-1
ASSPTLAVDEQF
>TRBV19|TRBJ2-2
ASHPSQGNTGELF
>TRBV3-1/TRBV3-2|TRBJ1-2
ASSQRRTGGFGYT
>TRBV28|TRBJ1-2
ASSTGTGYGYT
>TRBV6-6|TRBJ2-7
ASSSGRGEQY
>TRBV3-1/TRBV3-2|TRBJ2-7
ASSHRDRSGYEQY
>TRBV19|TRBJ2-1
ASRPSGTATYNEQF
>TRBV12-3/TRBV12-4|TRBJ1-3
ASAPTTGNTIY
>TRBV9|TRBJ1-4
ASSDRSGYEKLF
>TRBV30|TRBJ2-7
AWSLSYEQY
>TRBV11-3|TRBJ2-1
ASSSGQSSYNEQF
>TRBV10-3|TRBJ2-5
AISVRAGSAQETQY
>TRBV4-1|TRBJ1-2
ASSQDYGQGLNYGYT
>TRBV6-1|TRBJ1-3
ASSEGGGLSGNTIY
>TRBV6-6|TRBJ2-1
ASSYAGGLNNEQF
>TRBV19|TRBJ2-7
ASRRSWESSYEQY
>TRBV27|TRBJ2-5
ASTISGSLGRGETQY
>TRBV18|TRBJ1-3
ASSGASLSSGNTIY
>TRBV9|TRBJ2-3
ASSALSTDTQY
>TRBV19|TRBJ1-2
ASSHRGVDYGYT
>TRBV7-9|TRBJ1-4
ASSLGGVRGEKLF
>TRBV9|TRBJ2-1
ASSDTGGMYNEQF
>TRBV5-1|TRBJ1-1
ASRSRTGLNTEAF
>TRBV7-9|TRBJ2-3
ASSLGTSGSTDTQY
>TRBV5-6|TRBJ1-2
ASRTGNPNYGYT
>TRBV3-1/TRBV3-2|TRBJ1-6
ASSQATYNSPLH
>TRBV30|TRBJ2-5
AWGWGETQY
>TRBV4-1|TRBJ2-7
ASSPTGQGSHEQY
>TRBV28|TRBJ1-1
ASSLVQGVAF
>TRBV30|TRBJ1-2
AWSLGREGYGYT
>TRBV6-5|TRBJ2-3
ASRDSTDTQY
>TRBV6-5|TRBJ1-3
ASSMDQASGNTIY
>TRBV14|TRBJ2-2
ASSHPTGIGELF
>TRBV30|TRBJ1-1
AWSVQVGNTEAF
>TRBV4-1|TRBJ1-2
ASSTQQGAMGYGYT
>TRBV29-1|TRBJ1-1
SVLSADRGATEAF
>TRBV6-2/TRBV6-3|TRBJ2-3
ASSYSTGGPRVTQY
>TRBV2|TRBJ2-7
ASAILGLGISAEQY
>TRBV7-9|TRBJ2-3
ASSLGTGGSDTQY
>TRBV6-6|TRBJ2-7
ASSPFGTSGGAPYEQY
>TRBV5-6|TRBJ1-5
ASSLQGVGNQPQH
>TRBV2|TRBJ1-6
ASKGFNSPLH
>TRBV27|TRBJ1-3
ASSGEKSGNTIY
>TRBV29-1|TRBJ2-7
SVGLVDRGLGEQY
>TRBV2|TRBJ2-1
ASSGWNEQF
>TRBV27|TRBJ2-3
ASSLYPQGLDTQY
>TRBV18|TRBJ2-1
ASAPGRYNEQF
>TRBV12-3/TRBV12-4|TRBJ2-1
ASTLYNEQF
>TRBV7-8|TRBJ2-4
ASSLGGDRVKNIQY
>TRBV27|TRBJ2-6
ASSPAGANVLT
>TRBV6-5|TRBJ2-1
ASAQGTLYNEQF
>TRBV10-3|TRBJ1-5
AISESGSNQPQH
>TRBV6-5|TRBJ2-7
ASRGQGSTYEQY
>TRBV15|TRBJ2-7
ATSRDQRMGEQY